This T cell receptor (beta chain) was documented in a study of response to subunit inactivated influenza vaccine. TCRdb independently ran MiXCR on the RT-PCR reads; one entry per CDR3 protein. The sample contains 180,000 or so distinct CDR3 sequences, over 9.5% of which appear only once. CDR1 DFQATT and CDR2 SNEGSKA come from the germline V gene (reference sequence). Trimming removed 0 bases from V and 4 bases from J, with 19 bases in between. CDR3 length: 16 residues. The same specimen was also included in a second study, on T cells expressing NK-cell markers. This second report adds: For TCR beta, cDNA was produced by 5'RACE template switching with UMIs. NKG2C+ dominant clonotype frequencies in more than 5 donors were roughly 1.0-7.0% of CD8+ T cells. Four donors likewise had their CD3+CD56-NKG2C+ fraction led by these clonotypes.

The starting material was CD8+ T cells sorted from PBMCs, obtained 12 days after vaccination. The chain couples TRBV20-1 to TRBJ2-7; D remains ambiguous. The sequence was obtained from a man aged 50-59 years who received an inactivated influenza vaccine. The CDR3 is CSARDLRNYDLYEQYF. The CDR3 coding sequence is TGCAGTGCTAGAGATTTACGGAACTACGATTTATACGAGCAGTACTTC.